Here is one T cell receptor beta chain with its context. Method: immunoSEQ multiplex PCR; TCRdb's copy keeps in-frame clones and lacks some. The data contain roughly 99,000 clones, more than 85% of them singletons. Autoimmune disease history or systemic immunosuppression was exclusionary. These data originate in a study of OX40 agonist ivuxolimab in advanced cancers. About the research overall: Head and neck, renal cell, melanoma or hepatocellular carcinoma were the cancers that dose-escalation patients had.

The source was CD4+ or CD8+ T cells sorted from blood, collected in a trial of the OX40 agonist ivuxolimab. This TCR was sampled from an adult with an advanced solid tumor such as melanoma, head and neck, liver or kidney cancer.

The CDR3, as DNA: TGTGCCAGCCGATTTGGGGGAGAGCAGTACTTC. Translating gives CASRFGGEQYF. The chain recombines TRBV5-6 with TRBJ2-7; D tentatively reads TRBD1 or TRBD2 (5 bases each). V was shortened by 7 bases and J by 7 bases, with 12 bases between the two germline ends. The CDR3 is made up of 11 amino acids. Germline CDR1 and CDR2: SGHDT and YYEEEE. Together with reference TRBV5-6 and TRBJ2-7, the CDR3 gives the full variable domain: DAGVTQSPTHLIKTRGQQVTLRCSPKSGHDTVSWYQQALGQGPQFIFQYYEEEERQRGNFPDRFSGHQFPNYSSELNVNALLLGDSALYLCASRFGGEQYFGPGTRLTVT.